The 4 T cell receptor beta chains presented below share a single source sample, sequenced in a study of T-cell memory formation after mild COVID-19. TCRdb analysed the 5' RACE reads with MiXCR anew, one entry per CDR3 protein. The sample holds approximately 410,000 distinct CDR3 sequences, less than 25% seen once. Input material: PBMCs or a T cell subset sorted from them (not recorded which). These receptors originate from an adult woman who had mild COVID-19 (a few samples of this study predate the infection). Cell type and time point are not known.

This chain connects TRBV15 to TRBJ1-1, with D unclear. V was trimmed by 4 bases and J by 0 bases, leaving 6 bases between them. The CDR3 consists of 13 residues. Germline V gene lookup returns CDR1 LNHNV and CDR2 YYDKDF (reference sequence). The CDR3 here is CATSKDLNTEAFF. The CDR3, as DNA: TGTGCCACCAGCAAAGACCTGAACACTGAAGCTTTCTTT.

This clonotype was picked up a small number of times. The chain uses TRBV20-1 and TRBJ1-5; D possibly corresponds to TRBD1 (5 bases). CDR1 DFQATT and CDR2 SNEGSKA come from the germline V gene (reference sequence). The CDR3 totals 14 residues. The germline V and J ends were trimmed by 1 base and 1 base, with 8 bases remaining between them. CDR3 loop: CSARVGQSNQPQHF. DNA of the CDR3: TGCAGTGCTAGAGTGGGGCAGAGCAATCAGCCCCAGCATTTT.

This clonotype was seen only once. The chain is built from TRBV3-1 and TRBJ2-7; 12 positions match TRBD2. The V gene end was trimmed by 4 bases and the J gene end by 3 bases; junction bases not matched to a gene: 4. This CDR3 contains 15 residues. Germline lookup yields CDR1 LGHDT and CDR2 YNNKEL (reference sequence). Here the CDR3 DNA reads TGTGCCAGCAGCCGAGGACTAGCGGGGATCTACGAGCAGTACTTC. Translation: CASSRGLAGIYEQYF.

The chain couples TRBV5-1 to TRBJ2-1; TRBD2 matches 8 bases. Germline V gene data show CDR1 as SGHRS and CDR2 as YFSETQ. The CDR3 is 18 amino acids. V shed 0 bases and J 8 bases; nucleotides not matched to a gene: 16. The DNA for the CDR3 is TGCGCCAGCAGCTTGGTCCCTGTCGGGACTAGTCCGTCGGATGAGCAGTTCTTC. This translates into CASSLVPVGTSPSDEQFF.